The T cell receptor (beta chain) described here comes from a study of T cell changes during pregnancy in multiple sclerosis. Produced via immunoSEQ multiplex PCR; TCRdb's table is partial and in-frame only. The sample lists fewer than 65,000 clones, roughly 94% occurring once. Germline assignment: CDR1 LNHDA and CDR2 SQIVND (reference sequence). The CDR3 runs 13 residues. Notes on this clone: The junction shows a germline mismatch at one end, possibly a read error. Different DNA sequences within this sample yield the same CDR3.

This TCR was recovered from a female donor with multiple sclerosis, enrolled in a pregnancy study. The input for sequencing was CD4+ T cells from peripheral blood mononuclear cells, taken in the third trimester of pregnancy. The chain links TRBV19 to TRBJ1-2, with D maybe TRBD1 (5 bases). CDR3 region: CASSLLGDRGYTF. Here the CDR3 DNA reads TGTGCCAGTAGTTTATTAGGGGATCGTGGCTACACTTTC.